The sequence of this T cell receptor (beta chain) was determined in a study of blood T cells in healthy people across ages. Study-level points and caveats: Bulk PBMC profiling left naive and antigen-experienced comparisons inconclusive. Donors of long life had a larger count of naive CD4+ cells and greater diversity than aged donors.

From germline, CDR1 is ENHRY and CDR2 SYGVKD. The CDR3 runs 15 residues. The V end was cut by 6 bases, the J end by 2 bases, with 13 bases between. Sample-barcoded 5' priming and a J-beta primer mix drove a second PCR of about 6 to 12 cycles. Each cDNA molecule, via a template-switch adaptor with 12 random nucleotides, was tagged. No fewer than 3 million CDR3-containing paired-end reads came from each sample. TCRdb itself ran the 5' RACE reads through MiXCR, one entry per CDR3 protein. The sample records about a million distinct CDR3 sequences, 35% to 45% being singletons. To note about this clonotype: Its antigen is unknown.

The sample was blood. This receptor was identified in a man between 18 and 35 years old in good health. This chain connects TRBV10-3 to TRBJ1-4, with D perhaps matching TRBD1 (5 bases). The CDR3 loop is CAISRGPGTNEKLFF. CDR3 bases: TGTGCCATCAGCCGTGGCCCAGGGACTAATGAAAAACTGTTTTTT.